This TCR beta chain emerged from a study of blood T cells in healthy people across ages. Overall study findings and caveats: Getting older went along with TCR beta diversity per million T cells dropping roughly linearly.

Healthy Caucasian individuals from Russia aged about 6 to 90 served as donors. Whenever a sample was processed, at least 6 million PBMCs were isolated. This clonotype has a count of ten or more. The antigen is undetermined. Germline trimming cut 6 bases from V and 1 base from J; bases unmatched to any gene: 6. Looked up from germline, CDR1 is DFQATT and CDR2 is SNEGSKA (reference sequence). CDR3 size: 15 residues. Next came a second PCR, run for about 7 to 12 cycles, which used a sample-barcoded 5' primer along with a J-beta primer mix. The study obtained at least 2.5 million CDR3-containing paired-end reads from every sample. TCRdb recomputed calls from the 5' RACE reads with MiXCR, one row per CDR3 protein. The repertoire holds some 640,000 distinct CDR3 sequences, about 30% seen once, with 15% to 18% in the top ten.

This sequence originates from a woman of 80 years or more in good health. Sequencing was done on a sample of blood. This chain joins TRBV20-1 and TRBJ2-7; 13 nucleotides line up with TRBD2. Here the CDR3 DNA reads TGCAGTGCAAATCCGGGACTAGCGGGGTCCTACGAGCAGTACTTC. Amino acids: CSANPGLAGSYEQYF.